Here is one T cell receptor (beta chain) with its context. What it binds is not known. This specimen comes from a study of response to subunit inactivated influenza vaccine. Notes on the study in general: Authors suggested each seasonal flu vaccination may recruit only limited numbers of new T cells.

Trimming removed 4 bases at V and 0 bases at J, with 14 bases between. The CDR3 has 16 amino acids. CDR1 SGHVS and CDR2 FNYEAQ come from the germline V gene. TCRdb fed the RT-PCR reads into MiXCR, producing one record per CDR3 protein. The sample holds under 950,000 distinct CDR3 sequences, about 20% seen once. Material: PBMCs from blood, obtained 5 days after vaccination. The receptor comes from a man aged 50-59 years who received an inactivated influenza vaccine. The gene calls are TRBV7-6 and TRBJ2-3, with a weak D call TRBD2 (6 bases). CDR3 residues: CASSSTQGGSTDTQYF. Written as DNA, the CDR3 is TGTGCCAGCAGCTCCACCCAGGGAGGAAGCACAGATACGCAGTATTTT.